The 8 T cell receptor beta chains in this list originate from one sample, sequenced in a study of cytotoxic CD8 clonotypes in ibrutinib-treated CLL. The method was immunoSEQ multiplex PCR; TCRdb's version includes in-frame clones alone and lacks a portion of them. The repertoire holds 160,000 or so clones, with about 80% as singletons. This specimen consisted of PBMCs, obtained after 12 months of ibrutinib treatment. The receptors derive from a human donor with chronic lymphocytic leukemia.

This CDR3 reads CASSGSGDVRNEQFF. The CDR3, as DNA: TGCGCCAGCAGCGGGTCGGGGGACGTTAGGAATGAGCAGTTCTTC. The rearrangement uses TRBV5-1 and TRBJ2-1, with D possibly matching TRBD2 (6 bases). The germline gives CDR1 SGHRS, CDR2 YFSETQ. Trimming left V 4 bases short and J 7 bases short, with 18 bases between. The CDR3 loop spans 15 amino acids.

CDR3 residues: CASSFGPGAYEQYF. In nucleotides, the CDR3 is TGTGCCAGCAGTTTCGGACCCGGGGCCTACGAGCAGTACTTC. The chain is built from TRBV27 and TRBJ2-7; TRBD2 is a possible D gene (5 bases). Germline V CDR1 and CDR2: MNHEY, SMNVEV (reference sequence). The V gene lost 3 bases and the J gene lost 2 bases, with 11 bases spanning the gap. The CDR3 extends over 14 amino acids.

CDR3 residues: CASSQDLDRGHQPQHF. CDR3 in DNA: TGCGCCAGCAGCCAAGATCTGGACAGGGGCCATCAGCCCCAGCATTTT. This chain uses TRBV4-3 with TRBJ1-5; 9 positions match TRBD1. Germline V gene lookup returns CDR1 LGHNA and CDR2 YSLEER. The CDR3 length is 16 residues. J was trimmed by 5 bases and V by 0 bases; bases with no gene match: 5.

The CDR3 sequence is CASSSEYEQYF. CDR3 DNA: TGTGCCAGCAGTTCAGAGTACGAGCAGTACTTC. The genes are TRBV28 and TRBJ2-7; D not certain. Germline V gives CDR1 MDHEN, CDR2 SYDVKM. The length of the CDR3 is 11 residues. Trimming stripped 4 bases from V and 4 bases from J, with 5 bases between.

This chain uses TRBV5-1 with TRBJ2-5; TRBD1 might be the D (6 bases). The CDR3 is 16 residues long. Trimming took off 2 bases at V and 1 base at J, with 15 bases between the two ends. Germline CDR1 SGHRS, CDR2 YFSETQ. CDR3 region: CASSLQTTGIQETQYF. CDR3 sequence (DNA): TGCGCCAGCAGCTTACAGACTACAGGGATCCAAGAGACCCAGTACTTC.

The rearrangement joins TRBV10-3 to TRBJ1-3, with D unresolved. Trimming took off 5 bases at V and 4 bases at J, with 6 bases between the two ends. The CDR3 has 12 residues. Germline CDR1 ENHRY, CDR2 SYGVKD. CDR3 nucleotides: TGTGCCATCAGTAAAGAGGGAAACACCATATATTTT. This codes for CAISKEGNTIYF.

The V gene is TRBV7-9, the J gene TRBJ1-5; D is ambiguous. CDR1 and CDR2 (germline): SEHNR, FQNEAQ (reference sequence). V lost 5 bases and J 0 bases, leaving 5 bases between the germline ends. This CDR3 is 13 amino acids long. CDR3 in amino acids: CASSPDSNQPQHF. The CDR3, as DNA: TGTGCCAGCAGCCCAGATAGCAATCAGCCCCAGCATTTT.

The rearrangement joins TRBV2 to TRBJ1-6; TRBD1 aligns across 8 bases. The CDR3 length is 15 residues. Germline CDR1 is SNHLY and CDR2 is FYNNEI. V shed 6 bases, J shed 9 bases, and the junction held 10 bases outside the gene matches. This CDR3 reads CASSDQDRVGSPLHF. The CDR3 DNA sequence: TGTGCCAGCAGCGACCAGGACAGGGTTGGTTCACCCCTCCACTTT.